Listed below are T cell receptor beta chains from one sample, sequenced in a study of cytomegalovirus exposure and HLA in healthy donors. Sequenced by immunoSEQ multiplex PCR; TCRdb stores in-frame clones only, minus some. The sample lists over 110,000 clones, about four fifths occurring once. The specimen was PBMCs. These receptors were collected from a middle-aged woman in good health and CMV-seropositive. Both conserved end residues are part of each CDR3. D genes are given only for firm matches. The listing skips clone size in some rows; elsewhere it reads once, few, many or a size class.

CDR3 protein,CDR3 DNA,V gene,D gene,clone size,J gene
CASSLASGAYEQYF,TGTGCCAGCAGCTTGGCTAGCGGGGCCTACGAGCAGTACTTC,TRBV5-4,TRBD2,.,TRBJ2-7
CASSVGPPGRETQYF,TGTGCCAGCAGCGTGGGACCTCCCGGGAGAGAGACCCAGTACTTC,TRBV5-6,.,.,TRBJ2-5
CASSPAGTFYGYTF,TGTGCCAGCAGTCCAGCCGGGACATTTTATGGCTACACCTTC,TRBV28,.,.,TRBJ1-2
CASSLSPGGSGETQYF,TGCGCCAGCAGCTTGAGTCCGGGGGGGAGCGGAGAGACCCAGTACTTC,TRBV5-1,TRBD2,.,TRBJ2-5
CASSPRTGVGNTIYF,TGTGCCAGCAGCCCAAGGACAGGGGTTGGAAACACCATATATTTT,TRBV9,TRBD1,few,TRBJ1-3
CASSRTAYNSYEQYF,TGTGCCAGCAGTAGGACTGCATATAACTCCTACGAGCAGTACTTC,TRBV6-5,.,.,TRBJ2-7
CAISGAGNNEQFF,TGTGCCATCAGTGGCGCAGGCAACAATGAGCAGTTCTTC,TRBV10-3,.,once,TRBJ2-1
CASSPGTGIMHF,TGTGCCAGCAGCCCCGGGACAGGGATCATGCATTTT,TRBV7-9,TRBD1,.,TRBJ1-5
CASHGQGQETQYF,TGTGCCAGCCACGGACAGGGGCAAGAGACCCAGTACTTC,TRBV18,TRBD1,.,TRBJ2-5
CASSNLGTSGVKNIQYF,TGTGCCAGCAGCAATTTGGGGACTAGCGGAGTCAAAAACATTCAGTACTTC,TRBV5-4,TRBD2,.,TRBJ2-4
CASSSTNEVEQFF,TGTGCCAGCAGCTCGACTAACGAGGTAGAGCAGTTCTTC,TRBV11-3,.,.,TRBJ2-1
CASSLGGTNNEQFF,TGCGCCAGCAGCTTGGGGGGGACTAACAATGAGCAGTTCTTC,TRBV5-1,TRBD2,.,TRBJ2-1
CASSLGANEQFF,TGTGCCAGCAGCTTAGGGGCCAATGAGCAGTTCTTC,TRBV11-2,.,.,TRBJ2-1
CASSLGRGRDQPQHF,TGTGCCAGCAGCTTAGGCAGGGGGCGCGATCAGCCCCAGCATTTT,TRBV7-8,TRBD1,.,TRBJ1-5
CASSQVGGVQETQYF,TGTGCCAGCAGCCAAGTCGGGGGGGTTCAAGAGACCCAGTACTTC,TRBV4-2,TRBD2,few,TRBJ2-5
CASSTTGGKGDNEQFF,TGTGCCAGCAGTACAACAGGGGGCAAAGGAGACAATGAGCAGTTCTTC,TRBV28,TRBD1,.,TRBJ2-1
CSVSGGGYEQCF,TGCAGCGTGTCCGGGGGAGGCTACGAGCAGTGCTTC,TRBV29-1,.,few,TRBJ2-7
CASSLRQGAWDEQFF,TGTGCCAGCAGTTTGAGGCAGGGGGCCTGGGATGAGCAGTTCTTC,TRBV6-6,TRBD1,few,TRBJ2-1
CASSSHRASGTYEQYF,TGTGCCAGCAGCTCCCACCGGGCTAGCGGGACGTACGAGCAGTACTTC,TRBV7-9,TRBD2,.,TRBJ2-7
CASSLGGVFTEAFF,TGTGCCAGCAGTTTAGGGGGGGTCTTCACTGAAGCTTTCTTT,TRBV27,.,.,TRBJ1-1
CASSEWSTYSNQPQHF,TGTGCCAGCAGTGAGTGGAGTACATATAGCAATCAGCCCCAGCATTTT,TRBV6-1,.,once,TRBJ1-5
CAWSNSPEQYF,TGTGCCTGGAGTAATAGCCCCGAGCAGTACTTC,TRBV30,.,few,TRBJ2-7
CASTLGGGREPDTQYF,TGTGCCAGCACCCTGGGGGGCGGGAGGGAGCCAGATACGCAGTATTTT,TRBV5-4,TRBD2,.,TRBJ2-3
CASSYPDQPQHF,TGTGCCAGCAGTTATCCGGATCAGCCCCAGCATTTT,TRBV7-9,.,.,TRBJ1-5
CAISDGTGDPHGYTF,TGTGCCATCAGTGACGGGACAGGGGATCCGCATGGCTACACCTTC,TRBV10-3,TRBD1,.,TRBJ1-2
CASSFLAGDGEQFF,TGTGCCAGCAGTTTTCTAGCGGGAGACGGTGAGCAGTTCTTC,TRBV6-5,TRBD2,.,TRBJ2-1
CASSVGRGETQYF,TGTGCCAGCAGCGTCGGGAGGGGGGAGACCCAGTACTTC,TRBV7-2,TRBD2,.,TRBJ2-5
CASSSQIAGDTQYF,TGTGCCAGCAGCTCACAAATAGCGGGAGATACGCAGTATTTT,TRBV7-2,TRBD2,.,TRBJ2-3
CASSLSTATGYQETQYF,TGTGCCAGCAGCTTATCAACAGCGACAGGGTACCAAGAGACCCAGTACTTC,TRBV7-9,TRBD1,.,TRBJ2-5
CASSQREKHEQYF,TGTGCCAGCAGCCAGCGGGAGAAGCACGAGCAGTACTTC,TRBV7-9,TRBD2,.,TRBJ2-7
CASSSGTSGRVWYEQYF,TGCGCCAGCAGCTCCGGGACCAGCGGGAGGGTTTGGTACGAGCAGTACTTC,TRBV4-1,TRBD2,.,TRBJ2-7
CSVEGGGEGTEAFF,TGCAGCGTTGAAGGTGGAGGGGAAGGCACTGAAGCTTTCTTT,TRBV29-1,.,once,TRBJ1-1
CAISDGWKQFF,TGTGCCATCAGTGACGGGTGGAAGCAGTTCTTC,TRBV10-3,.,.,TRBJ2-1
CASSLMIQEETQYF,TGTGCCAGCAGCTTAATGATCCAGGAAGAGACCCAGTACTTC,TRBV7-9,.,.,TRBJ2-5
CASSQAAGGGPYGYTF,TGCGCCAGCAGCCAAGCCGCGGGGGGGGGCCCCTATGGCTACACCTTC,TRBV4-1,.,.,TRBJ1-2
CASSEARALYSNQPQHF,TGTGCCAGCAGTGAAGCGCGAGCTTTGTATAGCAATCAGCCCCAGCATTTT,TRBV6-1,.,.,TRBJ1-5
CASSRQNQETQYF,TGTGCCAGCAGTAGACAGAACCAAGAGACCCAGTACTTC,TRBV7-2,.,.,TRBJ2-5
CASSAYRDFKAKGANVLTF,TGTGCCAGCAGCGCGTACAGGGATTTCAAAGCTAAAGGGGCCAACGTCCTGACTTTC,TRBV9,.,.,TRBJ2-6
CASSFRAAGGFDEQYF,TGTGCCAGCAGTTTTCGGGCAGCGGGAGGTTTCGACGAGCAGTACTTC,TRBV6-5,TRBD2,.,TRBJ2-7
CASTLRGLAPYNEQFF,TGTGCCAGTACCCTTCGGGGACTAGCCCCCTACAATGAGCAGTTCTTC,TRBV19,TRBD2,.,TRBJ2-1
CASSLGAGVLGETQYF,TGCGCCAGCAGCTTGGGAGCGGGAGTTTTGGGAGAGACCCAGTACTTC,TRBV5-1,TRBD2,.,TRBJ2-5
CASSWSSGTSYEQYF,TGCGCCAGCAGCTGGTCTAGCGGGACTTCCTACGAGCAGTACTTC,TRBV5-1,TRBD2,.,TRBJ2-7
CASSFLTRGGEQYF,TGTGCCAGCAGTTTCTTGACCCGGGGAGGCGAGCAGTACTTC,TRBV6-6,.,.,TRBJ2-7
CASSLTGKGNEQYF,TGCGCCAGCAGCTTGACCGGGAAGGGCAACGAGCAGTACTTC,TRBV5-1,.,.,TRBJ2-7
CSVDLLQGTGSYEQYF,TGCAGCGTCGACCTTCTACAGGGAACAGGATCCTACGAGCAGTACTTC,TRBV29-1,.,.,TRBJ2-7
CASSQPTQGSSEQYF,TGCGCCAGCAGCCAGCCGACACAGGGTTCCTCCGAGCAGTACTTC,TRBV4-1,.,.,TRBJ2-7
CSVEEGTSGIVYEQYF,TGCAGCGTTGAAGAAGGCACTAGCGGGATTGTCTACGAGCAGTACTTC,TRBV29-1,TRBD2,few,TRBJ2-7
CASSTLAGARSYEQYF,TGTGCCAGCAGTACATTAGCGGGAGCGCGCTCCTACGAGCAGTACTTC,TRBV27,TRBD2,.,TRBJ2-7
CASSQVIRTVSGNTIYF,TGCGCCAGCAGCCAAGTCATCCGGACAGTCTCTGGAAACACCATATATTTT,TRBV4-1,.,.,TRBJ1-3
CASSVADGGNQPQHF,TGTGCCAGCAGTGTTGCTGACGGAGGAAATCAGCCCCAGCATTTT,TRBV6-5,.,.,TRBJ1-5
CASSLGLAETYEQYF,TGTGCCAGCAGCTTAGGTCTAGCGGAGACATACGAGCAGTACTTC,TRBV11-3,TRBD2,.,TRBJ2-7
CASREQGTTEAFF,TGTGCCAGCAGAGAACAGGGGACCACTGAAGCTTTCTTT,TRBV6-5,TRBD1,.,TRBJ1-1